The 3 T cell receptor beta chains below all came from one sample that was sequenced in a study of blood T cells in healthy people across ages. A J-beta primer mix and a sample-barcoded 5' primer were used in a second PCR of about 7 to 12 cycles. From the 5' RACE reads, TCRdb called clonotypes with MiXCR, one entry per CDR3 protein. The sample lists around 1,100,000 distinct CDR3 sequences; 35% to 45% were seen once. Sequencing was performed on blood. The receptors originated from a man aged 18 to 29 in good health.

The rearrangement links TRBV20-1 to TRBJ2-3, with D possibly being TRBD2 (5 bases). Deletions cut 1 base from V and 5 bases from J, with 19 bases between. From germline, CDR1 is DFQATT and CDR2 SNEGSKA (reference sequence). This CDR3 spans 16 amino acids. CDR3: CSARVSSGLSGDTQYF. In DNA, the CDR3 is TGCAGTGCTAGAGTTTCTTCCGGACTGAGCGGAGATACGCAGTATTTT.

This clonotype has more than one count but fewer than ten. One end of the junction does not line up with germline, which may come from a read error. CDR3 region: CSGIFRDRDHNTGELFF. The CDR3 coding sequence is TGCAGCGGGATATTCCGGGACAGGGACCATAACACCGGGGAGCTTTTTTTT. V is TRBV29-1 and J is TRBJ2-2; 9 bases line up with TRBD1. Germline CDR1 is SQVTM and CDR2 is ANQGSEA. This CDR3 is 17 amino acids long.

The V call is TRBV2, the J call TRBJ2-5; D may be TRBD1 (6 bases). The germline gives CDR1 SNHLY, CDR2 FYNNEI. The CDR3 is made up of 15 amino acids. The V end was cut by 4 bases, the J end by 0 bases, with 12 bases between. The CDR3 spells CASSVDRHNQETQYF. The CDR3 coding sequence is TGTGCCAGCAGTGTCGACAGGCACAACCAAGAGACCCAGTACTTC.